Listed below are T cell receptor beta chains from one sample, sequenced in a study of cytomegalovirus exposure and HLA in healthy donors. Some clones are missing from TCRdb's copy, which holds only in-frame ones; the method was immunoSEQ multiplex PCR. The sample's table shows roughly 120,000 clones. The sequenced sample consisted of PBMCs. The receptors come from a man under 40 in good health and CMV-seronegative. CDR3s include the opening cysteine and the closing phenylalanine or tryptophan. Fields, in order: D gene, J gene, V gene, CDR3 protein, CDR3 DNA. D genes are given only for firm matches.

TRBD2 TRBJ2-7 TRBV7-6 CASTWTSGSYEQYF TGTGCCAGCACCTGGACTAGCGGAAGCTACGAGCAGTACTTC
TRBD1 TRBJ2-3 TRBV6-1 CASSIGTDPTDTQYF TGTGCCAGCAGTATCGGGACAGATCCCACAGATACGCAGTATTTT
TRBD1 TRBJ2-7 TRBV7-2 CASSLGQNRGYEQYF TGTGCCAGCAGCTTAGGTCAGAACAGGGGGTACGAGCAGTACTTC
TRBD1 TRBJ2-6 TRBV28 CASQTWDSSSGANVLTF TGTGCCAGCCAAACGTGGGACAGCAGCTCTGGGGCCAACGTCCTGACTTTC
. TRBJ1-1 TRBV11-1 CASSWNRRNTEAFF TGTGCCAGCAGCTGGAACAGGCGTAACACTGAAGCTTTCTTT
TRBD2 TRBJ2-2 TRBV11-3 CASSSAYRPGLAANTGELFF TGTGCCAGCAGCTCCGCTTATAGGCCGGGACTAGCGGCGAACACCGGGGAGCTGTTTTTT
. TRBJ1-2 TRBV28 CASSSTTVFYGYTF TGTGCCAGCAGTTCTACGACAGTTTTTTATGGCTACACCTTC
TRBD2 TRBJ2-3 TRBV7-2 CASSSRLAGSTDTQYF TGTGCCAGCAGCTCCCGACTAGCGGGTAGCACAGATACGCAGTATTTT
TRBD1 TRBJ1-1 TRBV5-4 CASSRGGGTGDTEAFF TGTGCCAGCAGCCGGGGCGGAGGGACAGGGGACACTGAAGCTTTCTTT
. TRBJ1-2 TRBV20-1 CSARGSHGYTF TGCAGTGCTAGGGGGAGCCATGGCTACACCTTC
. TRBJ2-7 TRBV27 CASSLSLGQTNAYEQYF TGTGCCAGCAGTCTATCACTGGGACAAACGAACGCCTACGAGCAGTACTTC
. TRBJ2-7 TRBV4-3 CASSQTDRTYEQYF TGCGCCAGCAGCCAGACGGACAGAACCTACGAGCAGTACTTC
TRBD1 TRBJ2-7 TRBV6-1 CASSTGTDVNEQYF TGTGCCAGCAGTACCGGGACAGACGTTAACGAGCAGTACTTC
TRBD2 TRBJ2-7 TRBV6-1 CASSTLAGGQGEQYF TGTGCCAGCAGTACTCTAGCGGGAGGGCAAGGCGAGCAGTACTTC
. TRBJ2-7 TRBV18 CASSPHRWTLSYEQYF TGTGCCAGCTCACCACATCGGTGGACATTGAGCTACGAGCAGTACTTC
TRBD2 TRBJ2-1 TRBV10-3 CAVRLAGDNEQFF TGTGCCGTCAGACTAGCGGGGGACAATGAGCAGTTCTTC
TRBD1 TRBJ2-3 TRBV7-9 CASSSADREDTQYF TGTGCCAGCAGCTCGGCGGACAGGGAAGATACGCAGTATTTT
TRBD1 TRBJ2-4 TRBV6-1 CASKGTGYYIQYF TGTGCCAGCAAGGGGACAGGGTATTACATTCAGTACTTC
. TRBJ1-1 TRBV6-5 CASSYGGGAKNTEAFF TGTGCCAGCAGTTACGGCGGGGGCGCCAAGAACACTGAAGCTTTCTTT
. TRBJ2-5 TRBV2 CARGGPNDPQETQYF TGTGCCAGGGGGGGGCCAAACGACCCTCAAGAGACCCAGTACTTC
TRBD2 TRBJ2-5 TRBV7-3 CASSLAGGEETQYF TGTGCCAGCAGCTTAGCGGGAGGGGAGGAGACCCAGTACTTC
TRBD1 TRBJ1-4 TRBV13 CASSSSTGQGLAPLFF TGTGCCAGCAGCTCCTCAACGGGACAGGGCCTAGCGCCGCTGTTTTTT
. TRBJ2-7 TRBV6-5 CASSYSMSATYEQYF TGTGCCAGCAGTTACTCAATGTCCGCAACCTACGAGCAGTACTTC
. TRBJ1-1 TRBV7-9 CASSRSDTEAFF TGTGCCAGCAGCCGATCGGACACTGAAGCTTTCTTT
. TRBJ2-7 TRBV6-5 CASSDNYEQYF TGTGCCAGCAGCGACAACTACGAGCAGTACTTC
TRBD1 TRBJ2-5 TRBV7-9 CASSLSDRAETQYF TGTGCCAGCAGCTTAAGCGACAGGGCCGAGACCCAGTACTTC
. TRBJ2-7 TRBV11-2 CASSYTGYEQYF TGTGCCAGCAGCTACACAGGGTACGAGCAGTACTTC
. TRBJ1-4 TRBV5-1 CASSVEGDEEKLFF TGCGCCAGCAGCGTCGAAGGGGATGAAGAAAAACTGTTTTTT
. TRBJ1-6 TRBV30 CAWKSLSTYNSPLHF TGTGCCTGGAAAAGCCTTAGCACCTATAATTCACCCCTCCACTTT
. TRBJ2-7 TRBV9 CASSVGPGEMGEQYF TGTGCCAGCAGCGTAGGGCCAGGGGAGATGGGGGAGCAGTACTTC
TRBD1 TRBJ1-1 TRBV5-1 CASSLVGQGNTEAFF TGCGCCAGCAGCTTGGTGGGACAGGGGAACACTGAAGCTTTCTTT
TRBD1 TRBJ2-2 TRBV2 CASGPWTGNTGELFF TGTGCCAGCGGACCTTGGACAGGGAACACCGGGGAGCTGTTTTTT
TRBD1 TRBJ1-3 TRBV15 CATSVDRGISGNTIYF TGTGCCACCAGCGTGGACAGGGGGATCTCTGGAAACACCATATATTTT
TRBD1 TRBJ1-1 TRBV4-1 CASSQGDRGLLAFF TGCGCCAGCAGCCAAGGGGACAGGGGGCTCCTTGCTTTCTTT
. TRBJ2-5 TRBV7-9 CASSVRGEQETQYF TGTGCCAGCAGCGTCCGGGGTGAACAAGAGACCCAGTACTTC
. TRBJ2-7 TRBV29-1 CSVEDRFYEQYF TGCAGCGTTGAAGACAGATTCTACGAGCAGTACTTC
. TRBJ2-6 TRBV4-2 CASSRYHSGANVLTF TGTGCCAGCAGCCGCTACCACTCTGGGGCCAACGTCCTGACTTTC
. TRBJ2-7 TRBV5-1 CASSLESIYEQYF TGCGCCAGCAGCTTGGAGAGCATCTACGAGCAGTACTTC
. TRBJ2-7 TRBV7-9 CASSSRGSYEQYF TGTGCCAGCAGCTCCCGGGGCTCCTACGAGCAGTACTTC
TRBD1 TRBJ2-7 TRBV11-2 CASGPKGASYEQYF TGTGCCAGCGGCCCAAAGGGGGCCTCCTACGAGCAGTACTTC
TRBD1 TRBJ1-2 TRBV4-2 CASSQTGDQVYGYTF TGTGCCAGCAGCCAAACAGGGGACCAAGTCTATGGCTACACCTTC
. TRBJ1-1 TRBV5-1 CASSDQATEAFF TGCGCCAGCAGCGACCAGGCCACTGAAGCTTTCTTT
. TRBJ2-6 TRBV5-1 CASSFGSGANVLTF TGCGCCAGCAGCTTCGGCTCTGGGGCCAACGTCCTGACTTTC
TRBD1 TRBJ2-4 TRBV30 CAWSAVGQGDIQYF TGTGCCTGGAGTGCCGTAGGACAGGGAGACATTCAGTACTTC
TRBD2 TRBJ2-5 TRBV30 CAWNMLAGGPETQYF TGTGCCTGGAACATGCTAGCGGGAGGGCCGGAGACCCAGTACTTC
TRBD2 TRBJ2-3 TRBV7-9 CASRSSGRTTDTQYF TGTGCCAGCAGGTCAAGCGGGAGGACTACAGATACGCAGTATTTT
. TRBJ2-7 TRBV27 CASSPTAVYEQYF TGTGCCAGCAGTCCTACAGCGGTATACGAGCAGTACTTC
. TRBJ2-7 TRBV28 CASTSVYEQYF TGTGCCAGCACCTCCGTCTACGAGCAGTACTTC
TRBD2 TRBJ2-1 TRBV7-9 CASSRTTSGRTSSYNEQFF TGTGCCAGCAGCCGAACGACTAGCGGGAGGACGAGCTCCTACAATGAGCAGTTCTTC
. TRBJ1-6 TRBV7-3 CASSLNAAGNSPLHF TGTGCCAGCAGCTTAAACGCGGCCGGGAATTCACCCCTCCACTTT
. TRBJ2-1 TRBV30 CAWIAETGHSPTKEQFF TGTGCCTGGATTGCGGAAACGGGACATTCCCCGACAAAGGAGCAGTTCTTC
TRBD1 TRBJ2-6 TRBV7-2 CASSFSGQGARANVLTF TGTGCCAGCAGCTTCAGCGGACAGGGGGCAAGGGCCAACGTCCTGACTTTC
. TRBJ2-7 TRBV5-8 CASRRVNEQYF TGTGCCAGCAGGCGGGTCAACGAGCAGTACTTC